Sequencing of this TCR beta chain was carried out in a study of blood T cell repertoires in COVID-19. Background on the study: Spain, Italy and the United States supplied samples that represented acute and convalescent COVID-19. The analysed material was cDNA or gDNA that came from T cells, B-cell-depleted T cells, or PBMCs.

Trimming shortened V by 5 bases and J by 4 bases, and 9 bases separated the two germline ends. Looked up from germline, CDR1 is SGHRS and CDR2 is YFSETQ. This CDR3 contains 12 residues. Assay used: immunoSEQ multiplex PCR; TCRdb lists only in-frame clones, some missing. The sample has roughly 150,000 clones, roughly 74% seen once; the top ten hold approximately 13%. The chain has TRBV5-1 and TRBJ1-2; tentatively, D is TRBD1 (5 bases). The origin of this receptor is a woman aged 80 or over with acute or convalescent COVID-19. Sequencing was carried out using peripheral blood. For the CDR3, the DNA is TGCGCCAGCAGGCGGGGGGGCTATGGCTACACCTTC. Protein: CASRRGGYGYTF. The entire variable domain, with the rest obtained from reference TRBV5-1 and TRBJ1-2, is as follows: KAGVTQTPRYLIKTRGQQVTLSCSPISGHRSVSWYQQTPGQGLQFLFEYFSETQRNKGNFPGRFSGRQFSNSRSEMNVSTLELGDSALYLCASRRGGYGYTFGSGTRLTVV.